The clone carrying this T cell receptor beta chain was recorded a few times. Alongside a J-beta primer mix, a sample-barcoded 5' primer served in a second PCR lasting about 7 to 12 cycles. All cDNA molecules were each tagged by a template-switch adaptor with 12 random nucleotides. TCRdb independently ran MiXCR on the 5' RACE reads; one entry per CDR3 protein. There are 750,000 to 950,000 distinct CDR3 sequences in the sample; around 24% occur only once, and 3% lies in the top ten. The entry originates in a study of blood T cells in healthy people across ages. The CDR3 has 15 residues. Germline CDR1 and CDR2: SEHNR and FQNEAQ (reference sequence). A further study also used this sample, focusing on T cells of mothers and their children. That work adds: Each child gave approximately 2.8 million TCR beta CDR3 reads (each mother, over 9.5 million).

The sequence was collected from a boy between 10 and 17 years old in good health. V and J are TRBV7-9 and TRBJ2-5; 8 bases map to TRBD2. The J call is uncertain, as TRBJ2-1 better fits the DNA end. Input material: blood. Here the CDR3 reads CASSYGGGLWNEQFF. In nucleotides, the CDR3 is TGTGCCAGCAGCTACGGGGGGGGGCTGTGGAATGAGCAGTTCTTC.